This T cell receptor (beta chain) derives from a study of T cell responses to AZD1222 COVID-19 vaccine. The germline V gene has CDR1 KGHSH and CDR2 LQKENI. V lost 2 bases and J 2 bases, leaving 15 bases between the germline ends. CDR3 size: 16 residues. Here immunoSEQ multiplex PCR was the method, and the copy in TCRdb shows in-frame clones only, minus some. The sample holds 150,000 or so clones; about 91% are singletons and the top ten take over 1.5%. The clonotype originates from an adult in good health. The sequenced sample was peripheral blood, obtained on day 0 of AZD1222 vaccination. The chain has TRBV18 and TRBJ1-1, with D uncertain. In DNA form, the CDR3 reads TGTGCCAGCTCACCATCCGATCAAATTTTCAACACTGAAGCTTTCTTT. Translated: CASSPSDQIFNTEAFF.